Listed below are T cell receptor beta chains from one sample, sequenced in a study of graft-versus-host responses after intestinal transplantation. Method: immunoSEQ multiplex PCR; TCRdb's copy keeps in-frame clones and lacks some. The sample carries some 4,800 clones, over 60% recorded once. The sample consisted of ileum tissue, taken 120 to 130 days after intestinal transplantation. The receptors were sampled from a human patient who received an intestinal transplant, so some T cells may come from the graft donor. Both conserved end residues are part of each CDR3.

TRBJ1-6 TRBV12-5 CASGLWGRNSPLHF
TRBJ1-2 TRBV21-1 CASSKGDRSQREGYTF
TRBJ2-7 TRBV5-1 CASSLGGQPRTYEQYF
TRBJ2-1 TRBV6-1 CASSELAGGNEQFF
TRBJ1-5 TRBV2 CASSRAGVVNQPQHF
TRBJ2-7 TRBV2 CASSEGFGGPSRGYEQYF
TRBJ1-6 TRBV2 CASSPAPNSPLHF
TRBJ2-5 TRBV21-1 CASSNREETQYF
TRBJ1-4 TRBV25-1 CASSEQGGGEKLFF
TRBJ2-3 TRBV15 CATSRGAGSPDTQYF
TRBJ1-6 TRBV6-1 CASSEREGSPSPLHF
TRBJ2-7 TRBV9 CASSGRDRGHEQYF
TRBJ1-4 TRBV19 CASRTGNNEKLFF
TRBJ1-2 TRBV18 CASSPDGQTGGYTF
TRBJ2-7 TRBV9 CASSSGRGGPFTYEQYF
TRBJ2-1 TRBV4-2 CASSGGGLYNEQFF
TRBJ2-7 TRBV4-1 CASSQVGQGANEQYF
TRBJ2-5 TRBV25-1 CASSGEDRGQETQYF
- TRBV15 CATSRAEGFDEQYF
TRBJ1-5 TRBV6-6 CASNSARQGGSPQHF
TRBJ2-7 TRBV7-2 CASSNPGISYEQYF
TRBJ2-7 TRBV7-6 CASSLGPFWDSSYEQYF
TRBJ2-4 TRBV10-1 CASSENRGFGDIQYF
TRBJ1-5 TRBV19 CASSISGEGNQPQHF
TRBJ1-3 TRBV9 CASSVGGTSSGNTIYF
TRBJ2-2 TRBV4-3 CASSQVRARGDTGELFF
TRBJ2-1 TRBV2 CASSYAYRHNEQFF
TRBJ2-4 TRBV10-1 CASSAGRIPAKNIQYF
TRBJ1-4 TRBV4-1 CASSNPGTGVRDEKLFF
TRBJ2-5 TRBV19 CASSQGLETQYF
- TRBV10-2 CASSPYPGTPYEQYF
TRBJ2-7 TRBV1 CTSSQRKAGGYDEQYF
TRBJ1-4 TRBV6-5 CASSYSHSTNEKLFF
TRBJ2-3 TRBV15 CATRAGLAGSDTQYF
TRBJ1-2 TRBV6-1 CASSEVAGGYGYTF
TRBJ2-7 TRBV7-2 CASSRTGTSSLHEQYF
TRBJ2-3 TRBV12-5 CASGLGGTSSTDTQYF
TRBJ2-1 TRBV5-1 CASSLRLAGVSEQFF
TRBJ2-2 TRBV9 CASSPPGAGELFF
TRBJ1-5 TRBV4-2 CASSQDLEGGSQPQHF
TRBJ2-2 TRBV7-9 CASSSPGSTGELFF
TRBJ2-3 TRBV29-1 CSVGGGVGTDTQYF
TRBJ2-3 TRBV11-3 CASSSLGLAASTDTQYF
TRBJ2-4 TRBV5-4 CASSDRGQNIQYF
TRBJ2-1 TRBV9 CASSVDWASWAYNEQFF
TRBJ1-6 TRBV11-3 CASSPSQGRHSPLHF
TRBJ2-1 TRBV5-4 CASSFGTSGGSYNEQFF
TRBJ2-3 TRBV6-6 CASRKETGTDTQYF
TRBJ2-1 TRBV7-9 CASTSFPIAGRGDEQFF
TRBJ2-1 TRBV11-2 CASSLDVGAHNEQFF
TRBJ2-1 TRBV30 CAWSNRGRKYNEQFF
TRBJ2-5 TRBV5-4 CASSPRLAGEETQYF
TRBJ2-1 TRBV7-9 CASSLARGGGPSDEQFF
TRBJ2-4 TRBV18 CASSHVYHGAKNIQYF